These 18 T cell receptor beta chains originate from one sample sequenced in a study of cytomegalovirus exposure and HLA in healthy donors. Primers for the PCR totalled 60 Vbeta and 13 Jbeta. TCRdb's copy holds only in-frame clones and misses some; the assay was immunoSEQ multiplex PCR. The sample records about 190,000 clones, just under 75% being singletons. Sequencing was done on a sample of PBMCs. These receptors all stem from a woman between 25 and 40 years old in good health and CMV-seropositive.

This clone was detected only a few times. The chain uses TRBV27 and TRBJ2-7; D is perhaps TRBD2 (5 bases). The CDR3 is made up of 13 amino acids. Trimming left V 6 bases short and J 8 bases short, with 17 bases between. Germline assignment: CDR1 MNHEY and CDR2 SMNVEV (reference sequence). The CDR3 loop is CASRRVSSRQQYF. The DNA of the CDR3 is TGTGCCAGCAGGCGGGTTAGCAGCCGCCAGCAGTACTTC.

The chain joins TRBV2 to TRBJ1-5; 7 bases are a match to TRBD1. CDR1 and CDR2 (germline): SNHLY, FYNNEI. V lost 6 bases to trimming and J lost 4 bases; unmatched junction nucleotides: 6. The CDR3 has 14 residues. The CDR3 DNA reads as TGTGCCAGCAGGGGCATACAGGGGAATCAGCCCCAGCATTTT. Protein sequence: CASRGIQGNQPQHF.

CDR3 sequence reads: CASSDRTGGFGNTIYF. In DNA form, the CDR3 reads TGTGCCAGCAGTGACAGAACAGGGGGATTTGGAAACACCATATATTTT. The chain couples TRBV2 to TRBJ1-3; 8 bases fit TRBD1. The CDR3 has 16 amino acids. CDR1 and CDR2 from the germline V gene are SNHLY and FYNNEI. V was clipped by 3 bases and J by 3 bases; unmatched bases: 7.

The gene calls are TRBV18 and TRBJ2-3, with 11 bases that match TRBD2. V lost 3 bases to trimming and J lost 2 bases; unmatched junction nucleotides: 4. Germline lookup yields CDR1 KGHSH and CDR2 LQKENI. CDR3 size: 16 residues. The CDR3 DNA is TGTGCCAGCTCACCCAAGGGACTAGCGGACACAGATACGCAGTATTTT. Its translation: CASSPKGLADTDTQYF. The full variable domain, completed using reference TRBV18 and TRBJ2-3, is NAGVMQNPRHLVRRRGQEARLRCSPMKGHSHVYWYRQLPEEGLKFMVYLQKENIIDESGMPKERFSAEFPKEGPSILRIQQVVRGDSAAYFCASSPKGLADTDTQYFGPGTRLTVL.

The chain combines TRBV7-2 with TRBJ2-2; perhaps TRBD1 as D (5 bases). Germline CDR1 reads SGHTA; CDR2 reads FQGNSA. CDR3 length equals 14 residues. V lost 4 bases, J lost 6 bases, and 12 bases lay in between. The CDR3 spells CASSSSSGSGELFF. The CDR3 nucleotides are TGTGCCAGCAGCTCCTCCTCAGGGTCCGGGGAGCTGTTTTTT.

V usage is TRBV4-2 and J usage is TRBJ2-6; D remains ambiguous. The V end lost 4 bases, the J end lost 0 bases, and 10 bases lay between the germline ends. The CDR3 contains 16 residues. Germline CDR1 LGHNA, CDR2 YNFKEQ. DNA of the CDR3: TGTGCCAGCAGCCCTTCCACTGGCTCTGGGGCCAACGTCCTGACTTTC. The encoded protein is CASSPSTGSGANVLTF.

This rearrangement joins TRBV7-9 to TRBJ2-5; D gene uncertain. Trimming removed 0 bases at V and 7 bases at J, with 9 bases between. CDR1 is SEHNR and CDR2 is FQNEAQ in the germline V gene (reference sequence). There are 13 residues in the CDR3. The CDR3 nucleotides read TGTGCCAGCAGCTTAGCCAGGTCCGTGACCCAGTACTTC. Translation: CASSLARSVTQYF.

The chain is built from TRBV18 and TRBJ1-1, with 10 bases lining up with TRBD1. J lost 2 bases, V lost 4 bases, and 7 bases had no gene match. CDR3 size: 16 residues. Germline V CDR1 and CDR2: KGHSH, LQKENI. CDR3 nucleotides: TGTGCCAGCTCACTCAGACAGGGGGCACGAAACACTGAAGCTTTCTTT. Protein product: CASSLRQGARNTEAFF.

As concerns this clone: One end of the junction varies from germline; a read error may be responsible. V and J are TRBV19 and TRBJ1-2; D possibly corresponds to TRBD1 (6 bases). The CDR3 has 13 residues. Germline V gene sequence: CDR1 LNHDA, CDR2 SQIVND (reference sequence). In DNA form, the CDR3 reads TGTGCCAGTAGTGCCGGGGCAGGGGCTGGCTACGCCTTC. It specifies CASSAGAGAGYAF.

The J gene is TRBJ1-2, the V gene TRBV16; 7 nucleotides agree with TRBD1. The CDR3 is made up of 16 amino acids. V trimming: 3 bases; J trimming: 0 bases; junction bases outside the gene matches: 7. Germline loops: CDR1 KGHSY, CDR2 FQNENV. This chain's CDR3 is CASSHGDSDPNYGYTF. CDR3 nucleotides: TGTGCCAGCAGCCACGGGGACAGCGACCCTAACTATGGCTACACCTTC. Looking up the rest from reference TRBV16 and TRBJ1-2 gives the full variable domain: GEEVAQTPKHLVRGEGQKAKLYCAPIKGHSYVFWYQQVLKNEFKFLISFQNENVFDETGMPKERFSAKCLPNSPCSLEIQATKLEDSAVYFCASSHGDSDPNYGYTFGSGTRLTVV.

V is TRBV5-8 and J is TRBJ2-5; 10 bases align to TRBD1. Per the germline V gene, CDR1 is SGHTS and CDR2 is YDEGEE. With 0 bases clipped from V and 5 bases from J, the junction kept 13 bases outside the gene matches. There are 18 residues in the CDR3. Here the CDR3 DNA reads TGTGCCAGCAGCTTGGGGGCCCCGGGACAGGGGAGCGCTGAGACCCAGTACTTC. This encodes CASSLGAPGQGSAETQYF. Full variable domain (missing parts from reference TRBV5-8 and TRBJ2-5): EAGVTQSPTHLIKTRGQQATLRCSPISGHTSVYWYQQALGLGLQFLLWYDEGEERNRGNFPPRFSGRQFPNYSSELNVNALELEDSALYLCASSLGAPGQGSAETQYFGPGTRLLVL.

V gene TRBV9 combines with J gene TRBJ2-7, with 7 bases lining up with TRBD2. This CDR3 is built from 18 residues. Unmatched junction bases numbered 17, after V lost 0 bases and J lost 5 bases. Germline CDR1 and CDR2: SGDLS and YYNGEE. As DNA, the CDR3 is TGTGCCAGCAGCGTAGCGGTAGCGGGTTCCCTCCTTTACCACGAGCAGTACTTC. Encoded protein: CASSVAVAGSLLYHEQYF. Drawing the rest from reference TRBV9 and TRBJ2-7, the complete variable domain is DSGVTQTPKHLITATGQRVTLRCSPRSGDLSVYWYQQSLDQGLQFLIQYYNGEERAKGNILERFSAQQFPDLHSELNLSSLELGDSALYFCASSVAVAGSLLYHEQYFGPGTRLTVT.

The chain uses TRBV10-2 and TRBJ2-1; unclear D gene. V lost 6 bases, J lost 7 bases, and 19 bases lay in between. This CDR3 is built from 15 residues. The germline V gene has CDR1 WSHSY and CDR2 SAAADI. CDR3 protein: CASSAREATWNEQFF. CDR3 nucleotide sequence: TGCGCCAGCAGCGCCCGAGAGGCCACCTGGAATGAGCAGTTCTTC.

This clone was picked up a small number of times. The CDR3 DNA follows: TGTGCCAGCAGCCCGGACAGGGAGGACGAAAAACTGTTTTTT. The encoded protein is CASSPDREDEKLFF. This chain connects TRBV28 to TRBJ1-4; TRBD1 agrees at 8 bases. The CDR3 loop spans 14 amino acids. J lost 8 bases, V lost 6 bases, and 8 bases had no gene match. Germline lookup yields CDR1 MDHEN and CDR2 SYDVKM.

V usage is TRBV2 and J usage is TRBJ2-7; D ambiguous. CDR1 is SNHLY and CDR2 is FYNNEI in the germline V gene. The CDR3 covers 17 residues. V was pared by 7 bases and J by 0 bases, with 22 bases between. The chain's CDR3 is CASKSVLDSNLSYEQYF. The DNA of the CDR3 is TGTGCCAGCAAAAGCGTGCTAGACTCCAACCTCTCCTACGAGCAGTACTTC.

This rearrangement joins TRBV5-1 to TRBJ1-2, with D perhaps matching TRBD1 (6 bases). Germline CDR1 reads SGHRS; CDR2 reads YFSETQ. Trimming took 0 bases from V and 7 from J, leaving 19 bases between them. This CDR3 comprises 16 residues. CDR3 in amino acids: CASSLARRDKDGGYTF. The CDR3, as DNA: TGCGCCAGCAGCTTGGCCCGCCGGGACAAGGACGGTGGCTACACCTTC.

This chain links TRBV2 with TRBJ1-6; no clear D gene. With 4 bases removed from V and 5 bases from J, the gap between germline ends came to 12 bases. The CDR3 extends over 15 amino acids. The germline gives CDR1 SNHLY, CDR2 FYNNEI. The CDR3 bases are TGTGCCAGCAGTGCGGCGGTGTTCGATAATTCACCCCTCCACTTT. Residues: CASSAAVFDNSPLHF.

This clone occurred a few times. The chain couples TRBV2 to TRBJ1-1; maybe TRBD1 (6 bases). In germline, CDR1 is SNHLY, CDR2 FYNNEI. V lost 7 bases to trimming and J lost 2 bases, with 14 bases between them. The length of the CDR3 is 14 residues. CDR3 DNA: TGTGCCAGCAATCAAAGGGGGAGAAACACTGAAGCTTTCTTT. Amino acids: CASNQRGRNTEAFF.